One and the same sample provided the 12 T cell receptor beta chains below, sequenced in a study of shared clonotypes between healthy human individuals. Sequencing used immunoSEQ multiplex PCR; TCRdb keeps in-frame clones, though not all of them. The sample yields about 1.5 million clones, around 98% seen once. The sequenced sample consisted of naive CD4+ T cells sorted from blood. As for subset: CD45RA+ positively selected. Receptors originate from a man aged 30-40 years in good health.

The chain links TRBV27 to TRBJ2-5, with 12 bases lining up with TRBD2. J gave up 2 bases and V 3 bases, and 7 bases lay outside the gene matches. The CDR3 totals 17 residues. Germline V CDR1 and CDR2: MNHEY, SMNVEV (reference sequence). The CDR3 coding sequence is TGTGCCAGCAGTTTCAGGACTAGCGGGAATAAACAAGAGACCCAGTACTTC. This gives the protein CASSFRTSGNKQETQYF.

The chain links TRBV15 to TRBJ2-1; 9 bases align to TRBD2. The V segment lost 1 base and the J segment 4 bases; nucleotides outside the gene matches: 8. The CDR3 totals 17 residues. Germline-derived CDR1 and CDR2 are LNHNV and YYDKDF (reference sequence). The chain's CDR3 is CATSRAAGLAGYNEQFF. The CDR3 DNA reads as TGTGCCACCAGCAGAGCCGCCGGCCTAGCGGGATACAATGAGCAGTTCTTC.

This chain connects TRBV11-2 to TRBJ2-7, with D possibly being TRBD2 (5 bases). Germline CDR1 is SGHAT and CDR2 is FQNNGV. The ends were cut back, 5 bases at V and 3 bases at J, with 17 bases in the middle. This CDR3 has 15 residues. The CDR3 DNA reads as TGTGCCAGCAGCCCCTCGGGGTTTGTGATCTACGAGCAGTACTTC. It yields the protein CASSPSGFVIYEQYF.

This CDR3 reads CASSPKNSGNTIYF. Written as DNA, the CDR3 is TGTGCCAGCAGCCCCAAAAACTCTGGAAACACCATATATTTT. The rearrangement links TRBV7-6 to TRBJ1-3; D unclear. CDR1 and CDR2 from the germline V gene are SGHVS and FNYEAQ. V gave up 5 bases and J gave up 0 bases, with 8 bases separating them. The CDR3 covers 14 residues.

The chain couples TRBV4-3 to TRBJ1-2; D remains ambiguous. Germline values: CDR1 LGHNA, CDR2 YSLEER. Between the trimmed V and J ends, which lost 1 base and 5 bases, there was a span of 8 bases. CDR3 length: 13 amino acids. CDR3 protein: CASSQVKMYGYTF. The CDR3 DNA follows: TGCGCCAGCAGCCAAGTCAAGATGTATGGCTACACCTTC.

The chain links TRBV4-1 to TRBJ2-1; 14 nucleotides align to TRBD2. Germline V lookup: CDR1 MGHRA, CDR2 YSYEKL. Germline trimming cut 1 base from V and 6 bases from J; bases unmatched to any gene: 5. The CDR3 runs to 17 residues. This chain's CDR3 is CASSQARTSGRSNEQFF. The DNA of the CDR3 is TGCGCCAGCAGCCAAGCTAGGACTAGCGGGAGGAGCAATGAGCAGTTCTTC.

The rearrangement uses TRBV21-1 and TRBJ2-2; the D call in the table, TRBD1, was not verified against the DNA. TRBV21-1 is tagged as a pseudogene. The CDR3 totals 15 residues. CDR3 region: CASTPIQGNTGELFF. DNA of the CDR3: TGTGCCAGCACCCCTATCCAGGGAAACACCGGGGAGCTGTTTTTT.

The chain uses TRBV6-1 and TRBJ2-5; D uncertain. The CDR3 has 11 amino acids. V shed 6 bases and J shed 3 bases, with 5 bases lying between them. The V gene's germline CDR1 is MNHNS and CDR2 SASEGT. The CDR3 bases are TGTGCCAGCAGCAAAGAAGAGACCCAGTACTTC. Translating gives CASSKEETQYF.

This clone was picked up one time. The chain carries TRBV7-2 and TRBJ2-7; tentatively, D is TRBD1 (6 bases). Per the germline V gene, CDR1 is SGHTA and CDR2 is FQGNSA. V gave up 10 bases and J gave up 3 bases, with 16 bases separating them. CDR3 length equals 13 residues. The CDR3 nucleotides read TGTGCCACTACGGTAGGGGGAATCTACGAGCAGTACTTC. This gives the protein CATTVGGIYEQYF.

The CDR3 sequence is CATQANPTYEQYF. The CDR3 region has the DNA TGTGCCACCCAGGCCAATCCAACCTACGAGCAGTACTTC. The rearrangement joins TRBV6-5 to TRBJ2-7; D is ambiguous. CDR3 length equals 13 residues. Trimming removed 10 bases from V and 2 bases from J, with 15 bases in between. Germline V gene lookup returns CDR1 MNHEY and CDR2 SVGAGI.

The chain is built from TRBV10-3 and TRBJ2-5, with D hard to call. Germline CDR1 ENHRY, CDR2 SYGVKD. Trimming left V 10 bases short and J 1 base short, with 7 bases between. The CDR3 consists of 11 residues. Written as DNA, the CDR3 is TGTGCCACAAAGACCCAAGAGACCCAGTACTTC. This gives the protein CATKTQETQYF.

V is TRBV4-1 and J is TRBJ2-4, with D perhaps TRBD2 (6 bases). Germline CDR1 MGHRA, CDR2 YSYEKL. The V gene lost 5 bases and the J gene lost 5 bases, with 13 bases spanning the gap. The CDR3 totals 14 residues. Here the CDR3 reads CASSLGRGENIQYF. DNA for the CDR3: TGCGCCAGCAGCTTAGGGCGGGGAGAAAACATTCAGTACTTC.